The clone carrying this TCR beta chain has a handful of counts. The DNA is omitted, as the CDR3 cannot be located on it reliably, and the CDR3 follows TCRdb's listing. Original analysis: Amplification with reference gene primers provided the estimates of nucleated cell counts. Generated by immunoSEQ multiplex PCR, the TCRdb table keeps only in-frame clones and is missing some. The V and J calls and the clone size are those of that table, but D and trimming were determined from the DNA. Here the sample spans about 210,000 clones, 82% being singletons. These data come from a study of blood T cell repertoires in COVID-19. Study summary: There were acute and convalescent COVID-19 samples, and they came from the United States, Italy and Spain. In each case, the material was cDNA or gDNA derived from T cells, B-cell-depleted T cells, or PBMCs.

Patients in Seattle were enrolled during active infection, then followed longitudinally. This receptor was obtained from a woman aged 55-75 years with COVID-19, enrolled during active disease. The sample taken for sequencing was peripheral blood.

CDR3 region: CASSSSGGPYNEQFF. This chain uses TRBV6-5 with TRBJ2-1; the DNA was not used to check the table's D call, TRBD2. The germline gives CDR1 MNHEY, CDR2 SVGAGI. The CDR3 totals 15 residues, both ends included.